The rows below give T cell receptor beta chains drawn from one sample of a study of breast tumors, draining lymph nodes, adjacent tissues. TCRdb itself ran the multiplex PCR reads through MiXCR, one entry per CDR3 protein. This table has over 10,000 distinct CDR3 sequences, about 70% appearing once. The sequenced sample was tumor-adjacent breast tissue. The source of these receptors is a female donor with breast cancer. Some clones in this sample may be carry-over from other donors' samples. Each CDR3 is given with its conserved first and last residue. The D gene is left open where the match is weak. Part of the rows lack a size; the others show once, few, many or a class for expanded clones.

TRBJ2-7 NA NA TRBV11-2 TGTGCCAGCAGCTTGTTCCTTCCGAACGAGCAGTACTTC CASSLFLPNEQYF
TRBJ2-2 NA NA TRBV10-3 TGTGCCATCAGTGTTGCTAGACCGGGCGGGGAGCTGTTTTTT CAISVARPGGELFF
TRBJ1-5 many NA TRBV15 TGTGCCACCAGCAGAGAATCCCTATTAAATCAGCCCCAGCATTTT CATSRESLLNQPQHF
TRBJ2-3 large NA TRBV19 TGTGCCAGTAGTATGGCTAGAAGCACAGATACGCAGTATTTT CASSMARSTDTQYF
TRBJ2-3 few TRBD1 TRBV7-2 TGTGCCAGCAGCTGGGGACAGGGGGGAGATACGCAGTATTTT CASSWGQGGDTQYF
TRBJ1-6 few NA TRBV7-8 TGTGCCAGCAGTCGCCTTGGGGGCAGGAATTCACCCCTCCACTTT CASSRLGGRNSPLHF
TRBJ1-6 many TRBD1 TRBV3-1 TGTGCCAGCAGAGGGACAGGCATTAATTCACCCCTCCACTTT CASRGTGINSPLHF
TRBJ2-7 NA TRBD2 TRBV12-3/TRBV12-4 TGTGCCAGCACCTTTAGCGGGAGTGGCGAGCAGTACTTC CASTFSGSGEQYF
TRBJ1-2 NA NA TRBV29-1 TGCAGCGTCGGTACAGGGAACTATGGCTACACCTTC CSVGTGNYGYTF
TRBJ1-5 NA NA TRBV24-1 TGTGCCACCAGTGATGGCAATCAGCCCCAGCATTTT CATSDGNQPQHF
TRBJ2-5 medium-sized TRBD2 TRBV24-1 TGTGCCACCAGTGATGGTACTAGCGGGAGGACACAAGAGACCCAGTACTTC CATSDGTSGRTQETQYF